The 11 T cell receptor beta chains given below trace back to one sample, sequenced in a study of control samples from healthy donors and cancer patients (TCRdb year 2020). The method was the immunoSEQ multiplex PCR assay. The immuneACCESS repertoire file appears here via TCRdb, limited to in-frame rearrangements. These files lack a portion of the clones; in checked studies, under half of the deficit traces to unresolved V genes, and the cause of the others is not known. The sample table lists 65,000 to 100,000 clones, about 89% of them with a count of one. The ten largest clonotypes hold 20% of the sample. Sequenced material: blood. The source of these receptors is a man in his fifties or sixties in good health.

This clone was observed a handful of times. CDR3 nucleotide sequence: TGCGCCAGCAGAAAAGACCAGACCTATGGCTACACCTTC. Protein sequence: CASRKDQTYGYTF. J is TRBJ1-2 and V is TRBV5-1; D gene unclear. The V end was cut by 5 bases, the J end by 4 bases, with 12 bases between. The V gene's germline CDR1 is SGHRS and CDR2 YFSETQ. This CDR3 comprises 13 residues.

In its sample, this clone was seen once. The chain combines TRBV25-1 with TRBJ1-1; 8 nucleotides match TRBD1. The CDR3 contains 13 residues. Germline V gene sequence: CDR1 MGHDK, CDR2 SYGVNS. The V gene end was trimmed by 9 bases and the J gene end by 2 bases; junction bases not matched to a gene: 5. CDR3 protein: CARKGQDNTEAFF. The DNA of the CDR3 is TGTGCCAGAAAGGGACAGGACAACACTGAAGCTTTCTTT.

The count of this clone is one. The chain combines TRBV29-1 with TRBJ1-1; D may be TRBD1 (5 bases). From germline, CDR1 is SQVTM and CDR2 ANQGSEA. V was shortened by 6 bases and J by 10 bases, with 18 bases between the two germline ends. The CDR3 length is 12 residues. The DNA for the CDR3 is TGCAGCGTCCTACGGGGTCAGGGAGTAGCTTTCTTT. Encoded protein: CSVLRGQGVAFF.

The chain uses TRBV7-6 and TRBJ2-7; D is undetermined. Trimming took 5 bases from V and 1 from J, leaving 27 bases between them. CDR1 is SGHVS, CDR2 FNYEAQ, per germline. This CDR3 has 19 residues. The chain's CDR3 is CASSSPLLLRFIWSYEQYV. For the CDR3, the DNA is TGTGCCAGCAGCAGTCCCCTTTTGCTTCGATTTATCTGGTCCTACGAGCAGTACGTC.

The sample holds one count of this clone. V is TRBV9 and J is TRBJ2-2; TRBD2 matches 8 bases. Trimming took 1 base from V and 1 from J; bases not matched to a gene: 0. This CDR3 contains 15 residues. Looked up from germline, CDR1 is SGDLS and CDR2 is YYNGEE. CDR3 sequence: CASSVSGGNTGELFF. DNA for the CDR3: TGTGCCAGCAGCGTAAGCGGGGGGAACACCGGGGAGCTGTTTTTT.

The chain has TRBV6-6 and TRBJ1-2; D uncertain. Germline loops: CDR1 MNHNY, CDR2 SVGAGI (reference sequence). V was pared by 0 bases and J by 8 bases, with 13 bases between. CDR3 length: 14 amino acids. CDR3 DNA: TGTGCCAGCAGTTACTCGGGTCAGATGGGCGGCTACACCTTC. It encodes CASSYSGQMGGYTF.

The chain recombines TRBV14 with TRBJ1-1; D is undetermined. CDR3 length: 16 residues. Trimming left V 0 bases short and J 0 bases short, with 11 bases between. CDR1 and CDR2 (germline): SGHDN, FVKESK. CDR3 bases: TGTGCCAGCAGCCAAGATCCAGGAGTAATGAACACTGAAGCTTTCTTT. Amino acid sequence: CASSQDPGVMNTEAFF.

This chain uses TRBV10-3 with TRBJ2-5; 16 bases are shared with TRBD2. Germline V gene data show CDR1 as ENHRY and CDR2 as SYGVKD. With V trimmed by 3 bases and J by 4 bases, 8 bases remained unmatched. The CDR3 contains 18 residues. DNA for the CDR3: TGTGCCATCAGTGACCCCGGGACTAGCGGGAGGGCCGTAGAGACCCAGTACTTC. It translates to CAISDPGTSGRAVETQYF.

This sequence joins TRBV7-9 and TRBJ2-7; a weak D match, TRBD1 (5 bases). CDR1 SEHNR and CDR2 FQNEAQ come from the germline V gene (reference sequence). V was clipped by 1 base and J by 5 bases, with 12 bases between them. CDR3 length equals 14 residues. This CDR3 reads CASSLGLDTNEQYF. Written as DNA, the CDR3 is TGTGCCAGCAGCTTAGGGCTGGACACCAACGAGCAGTACTTC.

The chain is built from TRBV18 and TRBJ2-3, with 9 nucleotides matching TRBD2. Trimming took 4 bases from V and 1 from J; bases not matched to a gene: 3. This CDR3 region has 15 residues. The germline V gene has CDR1 KGHSH and CDR2 LQKENI. CDR3 amino acids: CASSLTSGRTDTQYF. CDR3 sequence (DNA): TGTGCCAGCTCACTGACTAGCGGTCGCACAGATACGCAGTATTTT.

About this clone itself: Additional DNA sequences in this sample encode the identical CDR3. The J gene is TRBJ1-1, the V gene TRBV2; the match to TRBD1 covers 7 bases. Germline V lookup: CDR1 SNHLY, CDR2 FYNNEI. This CDR3 region has 14 residues. The V segment lost 3 bases and the J segment 4 bases; nucleotides outside the gene matches: 5. The CDR3 region has the DNA TGTGCCAGCAGTGAGACGGCAGGGGGCACTGAAGCTTTCTTT. Translated, it gives CASSETAGGTEAFF.